Each of the 23 T cell receptor beta chains below was sequenced from the same sample in a study of identical twins. TCRdb used MiXCR to reprocess the 5' RACE reads, holding one entry per CDR3 protein. Seen here are over 600,000 distinct CDR3 sequences, 21% observed once, and the top ten hold 4% to 4.5%. This sample also belongs to another study, concerning T cells expressing NK-cell markers.

The sample consisted of PBMCs. All receptors derive from a woman younger than 30 in good health.

This clonotype was seen more than once but under ten times. The junction differs from germline at one of its ends, possibly a read error. The chain recombines TRBV30 with TRBJ2-1, with TRBD1 matching over 9 bases. This CDR3 contains 11 residues. The germline V gene has CDR1 GTSNPN and CDR2 SVGIG (reference sequence). DNA for the CDR3: TGTGCCTGGAGGCACAGGGGGCGGGCGGTCTTC. This encodes CAWRHRGRAVF.

This clonotype came up a few times. The J gene is TRBJ2-3, the V gene TRBV7-9, with 10 bases that match TRBD1. V gave up 9 bases and J gave up 0 bases; unmatched junction bases: 6. CDR3 length: 15 amino acids. CDR1 and CDR2 (germline): SEHNR, FQNEAQ (reference sequence). The CDR3 sequence is CASHPGQGSTDTQYF. Written as DNA, the CDR3 is TGTGCCAGTCACCCGGGACAGGGGAGCACAGATACGCAGTATTTT.

The V and J genes are TRBV20-1 and TRBJ2-3; 8 positions match TRBD1. The length of the CDR3 is 14 residues. Trimming cost V 0 bases and J 7 bases; bases outside gene matches: 6. In germline, CDR1 is DFQATT, CDR2 SNEGSKA (reference sequence). CDR3 residues: CSARDPGQGHTQYF. The CDR3 bases are TGCAGTGCTAGAGACCCCGGACAGGGCCATACGCAGTATTTT.

The chain is built from TRBV11-2 and TRBJ2-2, with D perhaps matching TRBD2 (6 bases). CDR1 and CDR2 from the germline V gene are SGHAT and FQNNGV. The CDR3 length is 16 residues. Deletions cut 11 bases from V and 4 bases from J, with 23 bases between. The CDR3 protein is CAGLQAGYKGTGELFF. The DNA for the CDR3 is TGTGCCGGTCTTCAGGCGGGGTACAAGGGCACCGGGGAGCTGTTTTTT. Together with reference TRBV11-2 and TRBJ2-2, the CDR3 gives the full variable domain: EAGVAQSPRYKIIEKRQSVAFWCNPISGHATLYWYQQILGQGPKLLIQFQNNGVVDDSQLPKDRFSAERLKGVDSTLKIQPAKLEDSAVYLCAGLQAGYKGTGELFFGEGSRLTVL.

The chain recombines TRBV20-1 with TRBJ2-4; D might be TRBD2 (5 bases). The CDR3 consists of 14 residues. The V end was cut by 2 bases, the J end by 12 bases, with 20 bases between. Germline V gene lookup returns CDR1 DFQATT and CDR2 SNEGSKA (reference sequence). In nucleotides, the CDR3 is TGCAGTGCTAGATCCATAGACTACTACGCCGATCAGTACTTC. As protein: CSARSIDYYADQYF.

The sample holds a few counts of this clonotype. This rearrangement joins TRBV20-1 to TRBJ2-7, with 10 bases that match TRBD1. Germline V CDR1 and CDR2: DFQATT, SNEGSKA (reference sequence). The CDR3 contains 14 residues. The V segment lost 1 base and the J segment 5 bases; nucleotides outside the gene matches: 5. CDR3 coding DNA: TGCAGTGCTAGAGCGGGGACAGGGGACCACGAGCAGTACTTC. It codes for CSARAGTGDHEQYF.

The chain's CDR3 is CATRRSRLYEQYF. CDR3 nucleotides: TGTGCCACCAGGAGAAGCAGGCTTTACGAGCAGTACTTC. J is TRBJ2-7 and V is TRBV24-1, with unresolved D. From germline, CDR1 is KGHDR and CDR2 SFDVKD. V was trimmed by 7 bases and J by 4 bases, leaving 13 bases between them. The CDR3 has 13 amino acids.

The genes are TRBV7-3 and TRBJ2-1, with 8 bases aligning to TRBD2. Looked up from germline, CDR1 is SGHTA and CDR2 is FQGTGA. V gave up 0 bases and J gave up 0 bases; unmatched junction bases: 16. The CDR3 has 21 amino acids. The DNA for the CDR3 is TGTGCCAGCAGCTTAACTACCGGGACTAGTTCGGGGCGGAGCTCCTACAATGAGCAGTTCTTC. Protein sequence: CASSLTTGTSSGRSSYNEQFF.

This clonotype appeared many times. DNA for the CDR3: TGCGCCAGCAGCTTAGGCTACGGACTGGAGGAGACCCAGTACTTC. It yields the protein CASSLGYGLEETQYF. This chain uses TRBV5-1 with TRBJ2-5; possible D gene TRBD2, 5 bases. V was shortened by 2 bases and J by 5 bases, with 16 bases between the two germline ends. The CDR3 is made up of 15 amino acids. Germline CDR1 and CDR2: SGHRS and YFSETQ. The entire variable domain, with the rest obtained from reference TRBV5-1 and TRBJ2-5, is as follows: KAGVTQTPRYLIKTRGQQVTLSCSPISGHRSVSWYQQTPGQGLQFLFEYFSETQRNKGNFPGRFSGRQFSNSRSEMNVSTLELGDSALYLCASSLGYGLEETQYFGPGTRLLVL.

This clonotype appeared a few times. The chain carries TRBV20-1 and TRBJ2-3; D remains unclear. The CDR3 length is 11 residues. Trimming cost V 2 bases and J 4 bases, with 4 bases left between them. The V gene's germline CDR1 is DFQATT and CDR2 SNEGSKA (reference sequence). CDR3 in amino acids: CSARPSDTQYF. The CDR3 DNA is TGCAGTGCTAGACCCTCAGATACGCAGTATTTT.

This clonotype was seen more than once but under ten times. The V and J genes are TRBV6-1 and TRBJ2-7; D gene uncertain. Germline V gene lookup returns CDR1 MNHNS and CDR2 SASEGT. The CDR3 loop spans 14 amino acids. Deletions cut 6 bases from V and 7 bases from J, with 19 bases between. The CDR3 here is CASSHIGPGREQYF. Written as DNA, the CDR3 is TGTGCCAGCAGCCACATTGGGCCAGGCCGTGAGCAGTACTTC.

In DNA, the CDR3 is TGCGCCAGCAGCTTTGCTAGCGGAAAAGAGACCCAGTACTTC. The encoded protein is CASSFASGKETQYF. This sequence joins TRBV5-1 and TRBJ2-5; the match to TRBD2 covers 7 bases. This CDR3 is built from 14 residues. Germline CDR1 and CDR2: SGHRS and YFSETQ. With 2 bases clipped from V and 3 bases from J, the junction kept 4 bases outside the gene matches.

This clonotype was seen a handful of times. CDR3 protein: CASSRLPAGELNEQFF. The CDR3 DNA reads as TGCGCCAGCAGCCGCCTTCCAGCGGGAGAGTTAAATGAGCAGTTCTTC. V usage is TRBV4-3 and J usage is TRBJ2-1, with 8 bases identical to TRBD2. From germline, CDR1 is LGHNA and CDR2 YSLEER. V trimming: 4 bases; J trimming: 7 bases; junction bases outside the gene matches: 12. This CDR3 has 16 residues.

This clonotype came up a few times. The chain combines TRBV6-5 with TRBJ2-6, with 12 positions matching TRBD1. CDR1 MNHEY and CDR2 SVGAGI come from the germline V gene. Trimming cost V 0 bases and J 2 bases; bases outside gene matches: 2. The CDR3 is 18 amino acids. CDR3 protein: CASSYSGQGATGANVLTF. The DNA for the CDR3 is TGTGCCAGCAGTTACTCGGGACAGGGGGCCACTGGGGCCAACGTCCTGACTTTC.

Only one count was recorded for this clonotype. This chain uses TRBV4-1 with TRBJ2-7; no clear D gene. Germline V gene sequence: CDR1 MGHRA, CDR2 YSYEKL. CDR3 length: 14 amino acids. V lost 2 bases, J lost 6 bases, and 14 bases lay in between. CDR3 coding DNA: TGCGCCAGCAGCCAACCCCGACTTGGTCGCGAGCAGTACTTC. Translated, it gives CASSQPRLGREQYF.

This clonotype has just a few counts. The chain links TRBV29-1 to TRBJ2-3, with 7 positions matching TRBD2. Trimming at V came to 6 bases and at J to 4 bases, leaving 10 bases not matched to a gene. Germline V lookup: CDR1 SQVTM, CDR2 ANQGSEA. The CDR3 spans 14 residues. CDR3 residues: CSVPAAGRPDTQYF. In DNA, the CDR3 is TGCAGCGTCCCCGCAGCCGGGAGGCCAGATACGCAGTATTTT.

The sample holds a few counts of this clonotype. The chain recombines TRBV5-6 with TRBJ1-4, with TRBD1 as a possible D gene (5 bases). V was cut by 4 bases and J by 5 bases, with 12 bases left in between. Germline V gives CDR1 SGHDT, CDR2 YYEEEE. The CDR3 has 14 amino acids. CDR3 residues: CASSRGTLNEKLFF. The CDR3 nucleotides are TGTGCCAGCAGCCGAGGGACGTTGAATGAAAAACTGTTTTTT.

This clonotype was picked up a small number of times. The chain carries TRBV21-1 and TRBJ2-6; the listed D gene, TRBD1, was not tested against the DNA. TRBV21-1 counts as a pseudogene. The CDR3 is 15 residues long. In nucleotides, the CDR3 is TGTGCCAGATTTACAGGGGGTTTGGGGGCCAACGTCCTGACTTTC. Residues: CARFTGGLGANVLTF.

The chain employs TRBV10-3 and TRBJ2-3; 9 bases map to TRBD2. This CDR3 spans 14 amino acids. Germline V CDR1 and CDR2: ENHRY, SYGVKD. After removal of 6 bases from V and 6 bases from J, the junction contained 7 bases not matched to a gene. CDR3 amino acids: CAISLTSGGDTQYF. The CDR3 DNA sequence: TGTGCCATCAGCCTGACTAGCGGCGGGGATACGCAGTATTTT.

J is TRBJ2-7 and V is TRBV20-1, with D perhaps given as TRBD1 or TRBD2 (5 bases each). The CDR3 is 12 amino acids. CDR1 is DFQATT, CDR2 SNEGSKA, per germline (reference sequence). Trimming cost V 7 bases and J 1 base, with 11 bases left between them. The CDR3 nucleotides are TGCAGTGGGGGGATTACTTCCTACGAGCAGTACTTC. This sequence encodes CSGGITSYEQYF.

The chain combines TRBV5-1 with TRBJ2-6; the D gene could be TRBD1 or TRBD2 (6 bases each). Germline V gives CDR1 SGHRS, CDR2 YFSETQ. V lost 8 bases and J lost 1, with 19 bases in between. This CDR3 has 17 residues. CDR3 loop: CASRGRLADSGANVLTF. The CDR3 DNA reads as TGCGCCAGTCGGGGGCGGCTGGCTGATTCTGGGGCCAACGTCCTGACTTTC. Using reference TRBV5-1 and TRBJ2-6 for the parts outside the CDR3, the full variable domain is KAGVTQTPRYLIKTRGQQVTLSCSPISGHRSVSWYQQTPGQGLQFLFEYFSETQRNKGNFPGRFSGRQFSNSRSEMNVSTLELGDSALYLCASRGRLADSGANVLTFGAGSRLTVL.

This clonotype has only a few counts. The V gene is TRBV9, the J gene TRBJ2-1; D tentatively fits TRBD1 or TRBD2 (5 bases each). Germline loops: CDR1 SGDLS, CDR2 YYNGEE. The CDR3 consists of 15 residues. V was cut by 3 bases and J by 7 bases, with 17 bases left in between. CDR3 sequence (DNA): TGTGCCAGCAGCGCCGCAGGGAGAGTAGAGAATGAGCAGTTCTTC. As protein: CASSAAGRVENEQFF.

This clonotype has a handful of counts. The J gene is TRBJ2-3, the V gene TRBV10-3, with D hard to call. The germline V and J ends were trimmed by 0 bases and 4 bases, with 5 bases remaining between them. Per the germline V gene, CDR1 is ENHRY and CDR2 is SYGVKD. This CDR3 comprises 13 residues. CDR3 region: CAISESSADTQYF. The CDR3 DNA reads TGTGCCATCAGTGAGTCGAGTGCAGATACGCAGTATTTT.